The 5 T cell receptor beta chains listed next were all sequenced from one sample in a study of control samples from healthy donors and cancer patients. TCRdb's copy holds only in-frame clones and misses some; the assay was immunoSEQ multiplex PCR. The data contain about 60,000 clones, about 82% of them singletons. The source material was blood. Receptors were obtained from a man aged 40-55 years in good health.

This clone appeared once. The CDR3 spells CASSGKGGEEEKLFF. DNA of the CDR3: TGTGCCAGCAGTGGGAAAGGGGGGGAGGAGGAAAAACTGTTTTTT. The chain links TRBV2 to TRBJ1-4; D might be TRBD1 (6 bases). CDR1 and CDR2 from the germline V gene are SNHLY and FYNNEI. Trimming pared 4 bases from V and 8 bases from J, leaving 17 bases between. The CDR3 loop spans 15 amino acids.

The rearrangement links TRBV9 to TRBJ2-3; 7 bases line up with TRBD2. The CDR3 runs 14 residues. Germline V gives CDR1 SGDLS, CDR2 YYNGEE. The junction had 3 bases not matched to a gene; V was cut back by 4 bases and J by 1 base. CDR3 amino acids: CASSPSGGTDTQYF. The CDR3 nucleotides are TGTGCCAGCAGCCCAAGCGGGGGCACAGATACGCAGTATTTT.

CDR3 region: CAISESGLVAGELFF. The CDR3 bases are TGTGCCATCAGTGAGTCGGGACTAGTGGCCGGGGAGCTGTTTTTT. This rearrangement joins TRBV10-3 to TRBJ2-2, with TRBD2 matching over 8 bases. Germline loops: CDR1 ENHRY, CDR2 SYGVKD. This CDR3 region has 15 residues. The J segment lost 6 bases and the V segment lost 0 bases, leaving 3 bases of the junction unmatched.

This clone was recorded only once. The gene calls are TRBV11-2 and TRBJ1-5; D is perhaps TRBD1 (6 bases). V lost 3 bases and J lost 4, with 13 bases in between. There are 15 residues in the CDR3. Germline CDR1 and CDR2: SGHAT and FQNNGV. In nucleotides, the CDR3 is TGTGCCAGCAGCTTGGGAGGGGGATGGAATCAGCCCCAGCATTTT. Amino acid sequence: CASSLGGGWNQPQHF.

The J gene is TRBJ1-6, the V gene TRBV10-3, with D possibly TRBD1 on 6 matching bases. The V gene's germline CDR1 is ENHRY and CDR2 SYGVKD. The CDR3 contains 17 residues. Between the trimmed V and J ends, which lost 0 bases and 5 bases, there was a span of 14 bases. CDR3 sequence (DNA): TGTGCCATCAGTGAGTCACAGGGACATGCCAATAATTCACCCCTCCACTTT. Its protein product is CAISESQGHANNSPLHF.